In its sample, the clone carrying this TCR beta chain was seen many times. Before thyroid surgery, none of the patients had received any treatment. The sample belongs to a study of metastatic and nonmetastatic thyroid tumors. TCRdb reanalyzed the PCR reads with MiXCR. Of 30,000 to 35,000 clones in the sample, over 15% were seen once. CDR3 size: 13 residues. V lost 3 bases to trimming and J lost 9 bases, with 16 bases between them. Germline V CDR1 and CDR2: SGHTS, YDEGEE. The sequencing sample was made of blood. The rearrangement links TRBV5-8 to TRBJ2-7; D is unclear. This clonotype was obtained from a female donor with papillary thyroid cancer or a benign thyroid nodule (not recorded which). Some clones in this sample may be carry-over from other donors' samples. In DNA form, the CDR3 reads TGTGCCAGCAGCTCGCTAATCGCAGGTTTGCAGTACTTC. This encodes CASSSLIAGLQYF.